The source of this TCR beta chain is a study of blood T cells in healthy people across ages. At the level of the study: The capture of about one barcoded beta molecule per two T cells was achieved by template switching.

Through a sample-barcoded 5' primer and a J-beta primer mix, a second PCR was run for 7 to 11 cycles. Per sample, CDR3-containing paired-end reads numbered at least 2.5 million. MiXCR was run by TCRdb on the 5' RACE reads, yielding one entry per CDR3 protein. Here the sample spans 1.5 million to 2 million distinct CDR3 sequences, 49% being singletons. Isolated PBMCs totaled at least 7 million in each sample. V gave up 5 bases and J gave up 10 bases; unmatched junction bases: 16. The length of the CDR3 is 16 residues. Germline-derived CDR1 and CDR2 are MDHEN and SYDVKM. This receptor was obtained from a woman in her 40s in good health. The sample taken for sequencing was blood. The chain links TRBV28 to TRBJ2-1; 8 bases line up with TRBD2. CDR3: CASSPRTGGLIQEQFF. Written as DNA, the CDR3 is TGTGCCAGCAGTCCGCGGACGGGGGGGCTCATTCAGGAGCAGTTCTTC. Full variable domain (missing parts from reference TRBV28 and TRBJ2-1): DVKVTQSSRYLVKRTGEKVFLECVQDMDHENMFWYRQDPGLGLRLIYFSYDVKMKEKGDIPEGYSVSREKKERFSLILESASTNQTSMYLCASSPRTGGLIQEQFFGPGTRLTVL.